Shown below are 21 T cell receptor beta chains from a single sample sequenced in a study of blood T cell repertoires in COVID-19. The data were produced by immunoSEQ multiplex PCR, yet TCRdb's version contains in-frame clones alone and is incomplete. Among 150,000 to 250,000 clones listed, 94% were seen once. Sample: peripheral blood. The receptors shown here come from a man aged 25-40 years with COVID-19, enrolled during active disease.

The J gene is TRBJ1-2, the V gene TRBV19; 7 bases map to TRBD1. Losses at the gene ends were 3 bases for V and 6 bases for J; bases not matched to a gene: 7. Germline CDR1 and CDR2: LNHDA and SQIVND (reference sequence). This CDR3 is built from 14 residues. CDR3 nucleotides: TGTGCCAGTAGTATCTTCCAGGGGGTGGATGGCTACACCTTC. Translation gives CASSIFQGVDGYTF.

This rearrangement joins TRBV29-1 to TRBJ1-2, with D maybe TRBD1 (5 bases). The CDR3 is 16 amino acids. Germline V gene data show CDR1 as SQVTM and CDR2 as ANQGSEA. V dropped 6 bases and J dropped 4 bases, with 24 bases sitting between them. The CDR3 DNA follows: TGCAGCGTCGTTATTCCCGGTGGGGGGACCCTCTATGGCTACACCTTC. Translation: CSVVIPGGGTLYGYTF.

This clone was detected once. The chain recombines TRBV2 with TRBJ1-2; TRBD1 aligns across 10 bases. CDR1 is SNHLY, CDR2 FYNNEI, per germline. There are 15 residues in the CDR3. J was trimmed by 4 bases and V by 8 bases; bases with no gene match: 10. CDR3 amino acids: CASYAGTGVGYGYTF. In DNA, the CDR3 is TGTGCCAGCTACGCCGGGACAGGGGTGGGCTATGGCTACACCTTC.

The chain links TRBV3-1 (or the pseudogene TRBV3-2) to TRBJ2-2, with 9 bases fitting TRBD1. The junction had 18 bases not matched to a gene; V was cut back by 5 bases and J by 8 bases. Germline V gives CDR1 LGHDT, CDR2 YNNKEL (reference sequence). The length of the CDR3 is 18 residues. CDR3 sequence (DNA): TGTGCCAGCAGCACCTTACCCAACAGGGGGCTCTCGTCTGGGGAGCTGTTTTTT. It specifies CASSTLPNRGLSSGELFF.

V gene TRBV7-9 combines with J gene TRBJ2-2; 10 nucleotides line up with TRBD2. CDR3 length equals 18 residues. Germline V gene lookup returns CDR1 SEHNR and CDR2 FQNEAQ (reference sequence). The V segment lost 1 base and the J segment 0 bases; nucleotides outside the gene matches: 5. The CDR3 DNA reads TGTGCCAGCAGCTTAGGGCTAGCGGGGGCGGCGAACACCGGGGAGCTGTTTTTT. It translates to CASSLGLAGAANTGELFF.

This CDR3 reads CASSDQGGPSSPLHF. The CDR3 bases are TGTGCCAGCAGTGATCAAGGGGGCCCTAGTTCACCCCTCCACTTT. The V gene is TRBV2, the J gene TRBJ1-6; TRBD1 matches 7 bases. This CDR3 spans 15 amino acids. The germline CDR1 and CDR2 sequences are SNHLY and FYNNEI. V lost 3 bases and J lost 9; bases outside the gene matches: 8.

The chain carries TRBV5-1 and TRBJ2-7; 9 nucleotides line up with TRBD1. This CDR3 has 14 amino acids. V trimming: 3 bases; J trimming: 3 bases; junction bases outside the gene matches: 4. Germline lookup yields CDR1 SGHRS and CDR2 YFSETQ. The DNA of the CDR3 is TGCGCCAGCAGCTGGGGACAGGGAGTCTACGAGCAGTACTTC. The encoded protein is CASSWGQGVYEQYF.

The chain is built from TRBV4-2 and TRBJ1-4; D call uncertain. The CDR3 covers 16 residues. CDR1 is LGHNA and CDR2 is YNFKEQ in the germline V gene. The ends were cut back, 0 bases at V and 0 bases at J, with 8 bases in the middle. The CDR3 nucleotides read TGTGCCAGCAGCCAAGATCCCAGTACAACTAATGAAAAACTGTTTTTT. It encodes CASSQDPSTTNEKLFF.

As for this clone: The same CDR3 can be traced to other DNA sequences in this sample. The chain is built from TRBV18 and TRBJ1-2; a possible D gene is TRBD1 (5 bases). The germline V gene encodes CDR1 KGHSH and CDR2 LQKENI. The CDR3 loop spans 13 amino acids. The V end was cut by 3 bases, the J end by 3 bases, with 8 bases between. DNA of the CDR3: TGTGCCAGCTCACCGGGGGGGGACTATGGCTACACCTTC. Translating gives CASSPGGDYGYTF. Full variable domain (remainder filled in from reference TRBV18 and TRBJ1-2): NAGVMQNPRHLVRRRGQEARLRCSPMKGHSHVYWYRQLPEEGLKFMVYLQKENIIDESGMPKERFSAEFPKEGPSILRIQQVVRGDSAAYFCASSPGGDYGYTFGSGTRLTVV.

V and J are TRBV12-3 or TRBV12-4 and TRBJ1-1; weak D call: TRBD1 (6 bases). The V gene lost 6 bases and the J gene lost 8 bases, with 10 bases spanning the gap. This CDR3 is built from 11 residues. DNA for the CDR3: TGTGCCAGCAGCCTCACAGGGGAAGCTTTCTTT. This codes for CASSLTGEAFF.

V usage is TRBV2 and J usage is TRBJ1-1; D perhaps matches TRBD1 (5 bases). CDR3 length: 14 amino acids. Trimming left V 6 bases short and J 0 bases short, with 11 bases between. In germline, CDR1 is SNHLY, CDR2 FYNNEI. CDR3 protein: CASRAGELNTEAFF. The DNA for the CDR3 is TGTGCCAGCAGGGCGGGGGAACTGAACACTGAAGCTTTCTTT.

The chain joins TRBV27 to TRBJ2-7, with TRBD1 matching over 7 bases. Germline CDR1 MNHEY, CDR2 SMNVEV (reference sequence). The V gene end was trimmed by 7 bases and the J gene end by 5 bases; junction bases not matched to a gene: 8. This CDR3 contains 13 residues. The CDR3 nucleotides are TGTGCCAGCAAAGACAGGGAGATTGACGAGCAGTACTTC. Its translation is CASKDREIDEQYF.

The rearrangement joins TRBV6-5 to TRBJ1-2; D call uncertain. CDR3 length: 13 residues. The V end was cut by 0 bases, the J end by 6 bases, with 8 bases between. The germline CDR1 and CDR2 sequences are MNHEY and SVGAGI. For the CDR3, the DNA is TGTGCCAGCAGTTACTCACGGGGAAATGGCTACACCTTC. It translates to CASSYSRGNGYTF.

The CDR3 DNA sequence: TGTGCCAGCAGCTCGCCTGGGACAGGGCATGATTCACCCCTCCACTTT. It is translated as CASSSPGTGHDSPLHF. V and J are TRBV13 and TRBJ1-6, with 9 bases that match TRBD1. From germline, CDR1 is PRHDT and CDR2 FYEKMQ (reference sequence). This CDR3 has 16 residues. V lost 4 bases to trimming and J lost 8 bases; unmatched junction nucleotides: 9.

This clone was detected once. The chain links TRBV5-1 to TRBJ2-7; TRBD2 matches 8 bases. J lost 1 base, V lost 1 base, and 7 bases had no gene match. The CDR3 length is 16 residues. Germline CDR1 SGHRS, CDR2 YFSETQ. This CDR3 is CASSLSVAGSSYEQYF. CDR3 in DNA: TGCGCCAGCAGCTTGTCGGTAGCGGGGTCATCCTACGAGCAGTACTTC.

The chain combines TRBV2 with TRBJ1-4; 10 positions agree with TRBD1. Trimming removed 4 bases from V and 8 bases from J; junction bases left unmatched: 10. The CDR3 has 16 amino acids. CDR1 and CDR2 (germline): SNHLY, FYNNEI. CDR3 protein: CASSVRGTGEREKLFF. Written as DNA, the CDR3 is TGTGCCAGCAGTGTTCGGGGGACAGGGGAGAGGGAAAAACTGTTTTTT.

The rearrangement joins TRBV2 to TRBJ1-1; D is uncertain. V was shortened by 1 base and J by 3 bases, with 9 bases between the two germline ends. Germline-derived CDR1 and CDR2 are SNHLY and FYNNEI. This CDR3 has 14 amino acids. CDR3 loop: CASSEGRVDTEAFF. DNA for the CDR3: TGTGCCAGCAGTGAAGGCCGGGTCGACACTGAAGCTTTCTTT.

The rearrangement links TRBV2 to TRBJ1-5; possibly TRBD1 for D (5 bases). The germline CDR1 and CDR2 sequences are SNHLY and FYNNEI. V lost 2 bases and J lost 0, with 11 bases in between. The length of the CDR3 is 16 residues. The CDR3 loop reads CASSETGVGSNQPQHF. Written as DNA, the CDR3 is TGTGCCAGCAGTGAAACGGGGGTAGGTAGCAATCAGCCCCAGCATTTT.

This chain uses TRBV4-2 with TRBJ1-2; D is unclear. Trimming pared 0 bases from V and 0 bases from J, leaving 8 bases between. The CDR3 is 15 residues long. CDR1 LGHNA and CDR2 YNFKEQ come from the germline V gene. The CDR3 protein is CASSQDPGANYGYTF. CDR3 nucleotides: TGTGCCAGCAGCCAAGATCCAGGTGCTAACTATGGCTACACCTTC.

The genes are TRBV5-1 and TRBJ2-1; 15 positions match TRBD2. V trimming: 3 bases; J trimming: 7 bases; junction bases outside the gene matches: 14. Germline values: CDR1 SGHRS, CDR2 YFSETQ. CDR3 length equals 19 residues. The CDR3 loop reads CASSSTRTSGGASWNEQFF. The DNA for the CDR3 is TGCGCCAGCAGCTCGACCCGGACTAGCGGGGGGGCGTCGTGGAATGAGCAGTTCTTC.

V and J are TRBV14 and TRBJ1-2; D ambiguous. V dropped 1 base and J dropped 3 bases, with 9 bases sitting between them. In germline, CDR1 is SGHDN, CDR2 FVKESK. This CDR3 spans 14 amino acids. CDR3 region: CASSQVENHYGYTF. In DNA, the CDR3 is TGTGCCAGCAGCCAAGTAGAGAATCACTATGGCTACACCTTC.